Below are 18 T cell receptor beta chains sequenced from a single sample in a study of blood T cell repertoires in COVID-19. Measured with immunoSEQ multiplex PCR; TCRdb has only the in-frame clones, and not every one. Altogether 270,000 or so clones are present, about four fifths being singletons, with the ten largest covering around 3.2%. Sequenced input: peripheral blood. These TCRs come from a woman younger than 35 with acute or convalescent COVID-19.

The chain has TRBV12-3 or TRBV12-4 and TRBJ2-2; D call uncertain. This CDR3 spans 13 amino acids. The germline V and J ends were trimmed by 6 bases and 3 bases, with 8 bases remaining between them. CDR3 nucleotides: TGTGCCAGCAGGCTCCTACACACCGGGGAGCTGTTTTTT. Protein: CASRLLHTGELFF.

There are a few counts of this clone. The gene calls are TRBV18 and TRBJ2-7; TRBD2 agrees at 14 bases. The CDR3 covers 17 residues. The germline V gene encodes CDR1 KGHSH and CDR2 LQKENI. The junction had 7 bases not matched to a gene; V was cut back by 4 bases and J by 2 bases. CDR3 coding DNA: TGTGCCAGCTCACTGGGACTAGCGGGAGATTGGGCCTACGAGCAGTACTTC. This translates into CASSLGLAGDWAYEQYF.

This clone was picked up one time. This sequence joins TRBV30 and TRBJ1-1; D remains unclear. Germline V gives CDR1 GTSNPN, CDR2 SVGIG (reference sequence). V was trimmed by 4 bases and J by 1 base, leaving 16 bases between them. The CDR3 is 15 residues long. As DNA, the CDR3 is TGTGCCTGGAATCAGCGCGCGAAAGGGAACACTGAAGCTTTCTTT. Residues: CAWNQRAKGNTEAFF.

The chain recombines TRBV29-1 with TRBJ1-1, with a tentative D call TRBD1 (6 bases). With 4 bases removed from V and 0 bases from J, the gap between germline ends came to 9 bases. The CDR3 spans 13 residues. Germline V gene data show CDR1 as SQVTM and CDR2 as ANQGSEA. CDR3 sequence: CSVVQGLNTEAFF. The CDR3 bases are TGCAGCGTTGTCCAGGGGTTGAACACTGAAGCTTTCTTT.

The chain uses TRBV13 and TRBJ1-3; 7 nucleotides agree with TRBD1. The CDR3 consists of 19 residues. V was clipped by 0 bases and J by 4 bases; unmatched bases: 15. Germline V lookup: CDR1 PRHDT, CDR2 FYEKMQ (reference sequence). CDR3 DNA: TGTGCCAGCAGCTTAGGCCGGGAAGGGGGCGCACTTGCCGGAAACACCATATATTTT. This encodes CASSLGREGGALAGNTIYF.

V is TRBV19 and J is TRBJ1-6; D gene uncertain. Trimming stripped 5 bases from V and 7 bases from J, with 12 bases between. CDR1 LNHDA and CDR2 SQIVND come from the germline V gene (reference sequence). This CDR3 contains 14 residues. The chain's CDR3 is CASSQRVGNSPLHF. DNA of the CDR3: TGTGCCAGTAGTCAGCGGGTTGGCAATTCACCCCTCCACTTT.

J is TRBJ2-7 and V is TRBV10-1; TRBD2 matches 13 bases. The CDR3 runs to 20 residues. Trimming cost V 4 bases and J 3 bases; bases outside gene matches: 18. Germline V gene sequence: CDR1 WNHNN, CDR2 SYGVQD (reference sequence). CDR3 region: CASSVIRLAGGPPPYYEQYF. In nucleotides, the CDR3 is TGCGCCAGCAGTGTAATCCGACTAGCGGGAGGTCCTCCGCCCTACTACGAGCAGTACTTC.

The chain couples TRBV5-6 to TRBJ1-5, with TRBD1 matching 7 bases. After removal of 4 bases from V and 7 bases from J, the junction contained 11 bases not matched to a gene. The CDR3 length is 15 residues. The germline V gene has CDR1 SGHDT and CDR2 YYEEEE. CDR3 amino acids: CASSRNPGGRQPQHF. Here the CDR3 DNA reads TGTGCCAGCAGCCGAAATCCAGGGGGGAGGCAGCCCCAGCATTTT.

The chain recombines TRBV19 with TRBJ2-2, with 8 positions matching TRBD2. The CDR3 runs to 15 residues. Germline CDR1 is LNHDA and CDR2 is SQIVND (reference sequence). After removal of 7 bases from V and 2 bases from J, the junction contained 6 bases not matched to a gene. CDR3 sequence: CASNLGLVNTGELFF. CDR3 coding DNA: TGTGCCAGTAATTTGGGACTAGTCAACACCGGGGAGCTGTTTTTT.

The CDR3: CASSPGQLNTEAFF. As DNA, the CDR3 is TGTGCCAGCTCACCAGGACAGCTAAACACTGAAGCTTTCTTT. The chain employs TRBV18 and TRBJ1-1, with D perhaps matching TRBD1 (6 bases). Germline V lookup: CDR1 KGHSH, CDR2 LQKENI. V was clipped by 2 bases and J by 2 bases, with 9 bases between them. The CDR3 has 14 residues.

This clone was picked up one time. The gene calls are TRBV30 and TRBJ2-7, with 14 bases lining up with TRBD2. With V trimmed by 5 bases and J by 4 bases, 7 bases remained unmatched. The CDR3 totals 15 residues. Germline CDR1 GTSNPN, CDR2 SVGIG (reference sequence). CDR3 protein: CAWETSGGGSYEQYF. As DNA, the CDR3 is TGTGCCTGGGAGACTAGCGGGGGGGGCTCATACGAGCAGTACTTC.

The chain uses TRBV27 and TRBJ1-1, with 8 bases matching TRBD1. Germline CDR1 is MNHEY and CDR2 is SMNVEV (reference sequence). The CDR3 has 14 amino acids. V shed 5 bases and J 4 bases; nucleotides not matched to a gene: 6. The CDR3 spells CASSRRTGRTEAFF. The CDR3 DNA is TGTGCCAGCAGTCGTCGGACAGGGCGCACTGAAGCTTTCTTT.

The chain uses TRBV29-1 and TRBJ2-5; 7 bases map to TRBD1. V lost 4 bases, J lost 1 base, and 3 bases stayed unmatched. This CDR3 spans 13 amino acids. Germline V CDR1 and CDR2: SQVTM, ANQGSEA. CDR3 DNA sequence: TGCAGCGTTGGTGGACAGGCCCAAGAGACCCAGTACTTC. Translation: CSVGGQAQETQYF.

This chain uses TRBV9 with TRBJ2-2; weak D call: TRBD1 (6 bases). In germline, CDR1 is SGDLS, CDR2 YYNGEE. This CDR3 spans 15 amino acids. Trimming removed 0 bases at V and 6 bases at J, with 12 bases between. CDR3 protein: CASSVGGTKAGELFF. DNA for the CDR3: TGTGCCAGCAGCGTAGGGGGGACAAAAGCCGGGGAGCTGTTTTTT.

V is TRBV27 and J is TRBJ2-5, with TRBD2 identical over 7 bases. Per the germline V gene, CDR1 is MNHEY and CDR2 is SMNVEV (reference sequence). The CDR3 is made up of 15 amino acids. Germline trimming cut 5 bases from V and 1 base from J; bases unmatched to any gene: 7. CDR3 coding DNA: TGTGCCAGCAGTCCTCGGACTAGATCCCAAGAGACCCAGTACTTC. Translated: CASSPRTRSQETQYF.

J is TRBJ2-7 and V is TRBV28; D might be TRBD2 (5 bases). The CDR3 has 13 residues. Trimming shortened V by 8 bases and J by 2 bases, and 13 bases separated the two germline ends. In germline, CDR1 is MDHEN, CDR2 SYDVKM. CDR3 protein: CASELADTYEQYF. CDR3 nucleotides: TGTGCCAGCGAGCTAGCCGACACCTACGAGCAGTACTTC.

The chain is built from TRBV10-1 and TRBJ1-5, with a tentative D call TRBD1 (6 bases). V was trimmed by 5 bases and J by 2 bases, leaving 13 bases between them. The CDR3 is made up of 15 amino acids. Looked up from germline, CDR1 is WNHNN and CDR2 is SYGVQD (reference sequence). CDR3 amino acids: CASSSQGFGNQPQHF. The CDR3 DNA reads TGCGCCAGCAGTTCACAGGGTTTCGGCAATCAGCCCCAGCATTTT.

The chain recombines TRBV3-1 (or the pseudogene TRBV3-2) with TRBJ2-7; the match to TRBD2 covers 12 bases. Per the germline V gene, CDR1 is LGHDT and CDR2 is YNNKEL (reference sequence). The CDR3 extends over 21 amino acids. Trimming took 4 bases from V and 3 from J; bases not matched to a gene: 22. CDR3 loop: CASSPAVVPWTSGMGLYEQYF. The CDR3 DNA is TGTGCCAGCAGCCCGGCAGTCGTTCCTTGGACTAGCGGGATGGGTCTCTACGAGCAGTACTTC.